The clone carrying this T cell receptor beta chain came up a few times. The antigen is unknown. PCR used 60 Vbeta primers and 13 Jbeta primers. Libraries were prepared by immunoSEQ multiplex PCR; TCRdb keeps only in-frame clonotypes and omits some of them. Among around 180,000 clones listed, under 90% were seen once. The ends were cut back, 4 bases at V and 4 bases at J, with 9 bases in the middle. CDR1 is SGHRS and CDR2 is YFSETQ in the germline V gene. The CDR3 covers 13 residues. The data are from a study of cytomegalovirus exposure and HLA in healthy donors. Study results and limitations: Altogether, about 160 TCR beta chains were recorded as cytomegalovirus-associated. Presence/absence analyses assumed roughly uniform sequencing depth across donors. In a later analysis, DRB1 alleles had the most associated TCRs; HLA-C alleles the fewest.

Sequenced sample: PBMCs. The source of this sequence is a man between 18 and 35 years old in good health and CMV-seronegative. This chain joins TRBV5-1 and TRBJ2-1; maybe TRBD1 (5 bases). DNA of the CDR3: TGCGCCAGCAGCGAACAGGCGTACAATGAGCAGTTCTTC. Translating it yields CASSEQAYNEQFF.